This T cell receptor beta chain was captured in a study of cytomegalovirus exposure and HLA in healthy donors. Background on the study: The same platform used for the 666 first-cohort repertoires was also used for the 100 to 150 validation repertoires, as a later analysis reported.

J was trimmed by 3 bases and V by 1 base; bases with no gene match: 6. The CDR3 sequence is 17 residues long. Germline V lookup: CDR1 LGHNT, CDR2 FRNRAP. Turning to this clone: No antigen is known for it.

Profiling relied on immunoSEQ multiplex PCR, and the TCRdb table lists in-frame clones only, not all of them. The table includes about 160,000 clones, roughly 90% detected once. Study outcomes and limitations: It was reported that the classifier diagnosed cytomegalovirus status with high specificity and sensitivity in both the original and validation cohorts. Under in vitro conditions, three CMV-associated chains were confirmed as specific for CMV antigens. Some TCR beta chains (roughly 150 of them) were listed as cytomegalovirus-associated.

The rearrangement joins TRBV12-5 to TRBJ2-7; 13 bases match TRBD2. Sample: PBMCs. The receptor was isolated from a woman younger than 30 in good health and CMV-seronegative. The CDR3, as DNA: TGTGCTAGTGGTTTGGAGACTAGCGGGGGGCCTCACTACGAGCAGTACTTC. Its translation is CASGLETSGGPHYEQYF.